The T cell receptor (beta chain) under discussion was sequenced for a study of blood T cell repertoires in COVID-19 (dated by TCRdb to the early 2020s). Describing the broader study: Samples from collaborators originated in the United States, Italy and Spain and spanned both the acute and convalescent phases of COVID-19. The prospective study material was composed of cDNA or gDNA derived from T cells, B-cell-depleted T cells, or PBMCs. Deeply sampled blood TCRbeta repertoires from subjects exposed to, actively infected with, or recovered from COVID-19 were included in the dataset. A freely available public database, intended as a resource for researchers studying the immune response to SARS-CoV-2, is where the repertoires were released. Samples came from the ongoing ImmuneRACE study (first 160 participants) plus 1,254 subjects from 6 global collaborators. Sample metadata almost always included a de-identified subject ID, COVID-19 status, age in years and sex. Where available, HLA class I and class II types were taken from metadata supplied by the sample provider and were not determined by assay-based typing. Overall study results and their limits: The amount of clinical and demographic metadata varied by source and participant and was provided uncurated.

A remark on this clone: Its binding antigen is unknown. Base qualities are not provided; no much larger clone lies one nucleotide away.

Taken from the germline V gene, the CDR1 and CDR2 loops are KGHSH and LQKENI. The CDR3 numbers 14 residues from cysteine through phenylalanine. Here the CDR3 DNA is all that survives: 42 bases in frame from base 1. V is clipped by 4 bases and J by 7 bases, and the sequence between their germline boundaries is 11 bases long. Each collaborating institution followed its own protocols to collect whole blood in K2EDTA tubes. Collaborator samples were shipped for TCRbeta analysis as frozen whole blood, isolated PBMCs, or DNA extracted from either sample type. The immunoSEQ Assay, a bias-controlled multiplex PCR, was used to amplify TCRbeta CDR3 regions from genomic DNA. Processing in the source paper ran as follows. The number of nucleated cells in each sample was estimated by amplification of reference gene primers within the assay. To quantify the absolute abundance of each unique TCRbeta CDR3 rearrangement, sequence reads were collapsed and filtered. For each sample, productive Simpson clonality was calculated by taking the square root of Simpson's diversity index across productive rearrangements. Entries here come from immuneACCESS through TCRdb and include only in-frame sequences with V and J called. Some clones fail to appear in such tables; in the studies checked, an unresolved V gene covers under half of the shortfall, and the cause of the remainder is unknown. That table gives V, J and clone size, and the DNA gave D and trimming. For this sample there are about 250,000 clones; just under 85% appear just once. The ten most abundant clones make up roughly 10% of the sample.

The chain is assembled from TRBV18 and TRBJ1-6, with the D gene uncertain. Sequences were obtained from peripheral blood. This TCR was sampled from a man older than 75 with acute or convalescent COVID-19. The encoded CDR3 is CASSRDSRNSPLHF. The nucleotides read TGTGCCAGCTCACGCGATTCACGAAATTCACCCCTCCACTTT.